The 27 T cell receptor beta chains given below trace back to one sample, sequenced in a study of glioma-infiltrating T cells after dendritic cell vaccination. Sequenced by immunoSEQ multiplex PCR; TCRdb stores in-frame clones only, minus some. The sample has about 50,000 clones; approximately 83% are singletons. Sequenced here: blood, sampled before dendritic cell vaccination. These TCRs come from a human donor with glioblastoma.

J is TRBJ2-5 and V is TRBV2, with 9 positions matching TRBD2. Losses at the gene ends were 6 bases for V and 5 bases for J; bases not matched to a gene: 1. Per germline, CDR1 SNHLY and CDR2 FYNNEI. This CDR3 spans 12 amino acids. CDR3 amino acids: CASRRGGETQYF. The CDR3 DNA follows: TGTGCCAGCAGGCGGGGGGGGGAGACCCAGTACTTC.

In regard to this clone: The junction shows a germline mismatch at one end, possibly a read error. This chain connects TRBV7-2 to TRBJ2-7; TRBD1 aligns across 9 bases. The CDR3 runs 17 residues. Germline CDR1 and CDR2: SGHTA and FQGNSA. The DNA of the CDR3 is TGTGCCAGCAGCCCCTTTATGGGGGACAGGGTCTCCAACGAGCAGTACTTC. Residues: CASSPFMGDRVSNEQYF.

The J gene is TRBJ1-1, the V gene TRBV5-1; 8 bases are a match to TRBD1. Trimming took 5 bases from V and 3 from J; bases not matched to a gene: 21. Germline CDR1 and CDR2: SGHRS and YFSETQ. The CDR3 has 19 amino acids. The CDR3 sequence is CASRSFRQGALPKDTEAFF. The CDR3 nucleotides read TGCGCCAGCAGGTCATTTCGTCAGGGGGCCCTCCCCAAGGACACTGAAGCTTTCTTT.

The chain joins TRBV5-1 to TRBJ2-3, with 7 bases fitting TRBD1. Per the germline V gene, CDR1 is SGHRS and CDR2 is YFSETQ. Trimming took 2 bases from V and 4 from J; bases not matched to a gene: 10. CDR3 length: 16 amino acids. Written as DNA, the CDR3 is TGCGCCAGCAGCTTCACCAGGGGGTCTGTTTCAGATACGCAGTATTTT. Translation: CASSFTRGSVSDTQYF.

The rearrangement links TRBV5-4 to TRBJ1-5; D unclear. CDR1 SGHNT and CDR2 YYREEE come from the germline V gene (reference sequence). The CDR3 sequence is 14 residues long. The V end lost 0 bases, the J end lost 3 bases, and 7 bases lay between the germline ends. CDR3: CASSLGGVNQPQHF. The DNA for the CDR3 is TGTGCCAGCAGCTTGGGGGGAGTCAATCAGCCCCAGCATTTT.

This sequence joins TRBV11-2 and TRBJ1-2; D uncertain. Germline lookup yields CDR1 SGHAT and CDR2 FQNNGV. The CDR3 loop spans 16 amino acids. V lost 1 base and J lost 0, with 12 bases in between. The CDR3 sequence is CASSLGIGGANYGYTF. The CDR3 region has the DNA TGTGCCAGCAGCTTAGGAATTGGCGGAGCTAACTATGGCTACACCTTC.

This chain joins TRBV4-3 and TRBJ1-6, with 7 bases identical to TRBD1. Germline loops: CDR1 LGHNA, CDR2 YSLEER. The CDR3 consists of 13 residues. With V trimmed by 2 bases and J by 9 bases, 1 base remained unmatched. CDR3 in amino acids: CASSQTGASPLHF. CDR3 sequence (DNA): TGCGCCAGCAGCCAAACAGGGGCTTCACCCCTCCACTTT.

The CDR3 reads CASSPGSGDNQPQHF. The DNA for the CDR3 is TGTGCCAGCTCACCAGGTTCAGGTGACAATCAGCCCCAGCATTTT. This chain connects TRBV18 to TRBJ1-5; D is ambiguous. Germline lookup yields CDR1 KGHSH and CDR2 LQKENI. Trimming removed 2 bases from V and 3 bases from J, with 11 bases in between. This CDR3 spans 15 amino acids.

The J gene is TRBJ2-7, the V gene TRBV5-1; D not certain. The CDR3 covers 13 residues. V was cut by 1 base and J by 1 base, with 6 bases left in between. Germline values: CDR1 SGHRS, CDR2 YFSETQ. The CDR3: CASSLPTSYEQYF. CDR3 nucleotide sequence: TGCGCCAGCAGCTTGCCAACATCCTACGAGCAGTACTTC. Based on the CDR3 plus reference TRBV5-1 and TRBJ2-7, the full variable domain is KAGVTQTPRYLIKTRGQQVTLSCSPISGHRSVSWYQQTPGQGLQFLFEYFSETQRNKGNFPGRFSGRQFSNSRSEMNVSTLELGDSALYLCASSLPTSYEQYFGPGTRLTVT.

This clone was observed once. The chain links TRBV28 to TRBJ1-2, with 10 positions matching TRBD1. CDR3 size: 18 residues. The trim removed 3 bases at V and 1 base at J, leaving 11 bases unmatched. Germline values: CDR1 MDHEN, CDR2 SYDVKM. CDR3 residues: CASSFAGTGAGGNYGYTF. In DNA, the CDR3 is TGTGCCAGCAGTTTCGCAGGGACAGGGGCCGGGGGTAACTATGGCTACACCTTC.

The chain uses TRBV30 and TRBJ2-5; 9 bases align to TRBD1. The trim removed 3 bases at V and 5 bases at J, leaving 10 bases unmatched. Per the germline V gene, CDR1 is GTSNPN and CDR2 is SVGIG (reference sequence). The CDR3 contains 15 residues. In DNA, the CDR3 is TGTGCCTGGAGCGAGGGGACAGGGAGTAGGGAGACCCAGTACTTC. Translating gives CAWSEGTGSRETQYF.

CDR3 DNA sequence: TGTGCCAGCAGCTTATTAGGCGGACTAGCGAAGCAAGAGACCCAGTACTTC. This sequence encodes CASSLLGGLAKQETQYF. This chain connects TRBV11-2 to TRBJ2-5; TRBD2 matches 9 bases. CDR3 size: 17 residues. Germline CDR1 is SGHAT and CDR2 is FQNNGV. V lost 2 bases to trimming and J lost 2 bases; unmatched junction nucleotides: 9.

CDR3 sequence reads: CASSLGGRTNTEAFF. DNA of the CDR3: TGTGCCAGCAGCCTTGGAGGGCGGACGAACACTGAAGCTTTCTTT. This rearrangement joins TRBV4-2 to TRBJ1-1, with no clear D. Germline V gene sequence: CDR1 LGHNA, CDR2 YNFKEQ. V was cut by 4 bases and J by 1 base, with 13 bases left in between. The CDR3 contains 15 residues.

The chain carries TRBV7-8 and TRBJ2-7; perhaps TRBD2 as D (6 bases). V was clipped by 0 bases and J by 1 base, with 10 bases between them. Germline V CDR1 and CDR2: SGHVS, FQNEAQ. This CDR3 region has 15 residues. The CDR3 DNA is TGTGCCAGCAGCTTAGCAACGGGAGAGTCCTACGAGCAGTACTTC. It is translated as CASSLATGESYEQYF.

V is TRBV5-5 and J is TRBJ2-1, with 8 bases lining up with TRBD2. The junction had 18 bases not matched to a gene; V was cut back by 8 bases and J by 5 bases. Germline-derived CDR1 and CDR2 are SGHKS and YYEKEE (reference sequence). The CDR3 length is 17 residues. In nucleotides, the CDR3 is TGTGCCAGTGGGGGGCGCCGACTAGCGAGATTCCACAATGAGCAGTTCTTC. Amino acid sequence: CASGGRRLARFHNEQFF.

The chain combines TRBV7-9 with TRBJ2-7; tentative D call: TRBD1 (5 bases). The CDR3 runs 13 residues. Germline lookup yields CDR1 SEHNR and CDR2 FQNEAQ (reference sequence). Trimming shortened V by 6 bases and J by 1 base, and 10 bases separated the two germline ends. The CDR3 sequence is CASRDTKSYEQYF. The CDR3 bases are TGTGCCAGCAGGGACACCAAATCCTACGAGCAGTACTTC.

This chain connects TRBV19 to TRBJ1-2, with a tentative D call TRBD1 (6 bases). This CDR3 has 15 residues. Germline V gives CDR1 LNHDA, CDR2 SQIVND (reference sequence). V was cut by 8 bases and J by 0 bases, with 16 bases left in between. CDR3 sequence reads: CASRTVRGPNYGYTF. CDR3 bases: TGTGCCAGTCGGACCGTCAGGGGACCTAACTATGGCTACACCTTC.

A remark on this clone: The junction shows a germline mismatch at one end, possibly a read error. This same CDR3 is encoded by further DNA sequences in the sample. V usage is TRBV7-7 and J usage is TRBJ2-7, with D perhaps matching TRBD1 (6 bases). This CDR3 spans 15 amino acids. Germline CDR1 and CDR2: SSHAT and FNYEAQ (reference sequence). The DNA for the CDR3 is TGTGCTAGCAGCTTAGCAAGGGGGACCGGGTACGAGCAGTACTTC. Encoded protein: CASSLARGTGYEQYF.

The gene calls are TRBV7-6 and TRBJ2-5; 7 bases are shared with TRBD1. Germline lookup yields CDR1 SGHVS and CDR2 FNYEAQ. The CDR3 is made up of 15 amino acids. The V segment lost 4 bases and the J segment 7 bases; nucleotides outside the gene matches: 12. In nucleotides, the CDR3 is TGTGCCAGCAGCTCGGGACAGTCAGGGCTTGTGACCCAGTACTTC. Translation gives CASSSGQSGLVTQYF.

V usage is TRBV9 and J usage is TRBJ2-3; D is uncertain. This CDR3 comprises 15 residues. V dropped 0 bases and J dropped 2 bases, with 10 bases sitting between them. The germline CDR1 and CDR2 sequences are SGDLS and YYNGEE. The CDR3 is CASSVASSHTDTQYF. The CDR3 DNA is TGTGCCAGCAGCGTAGCATCTAGTCACACAGATACGCAGTATTTT.

This clone is a singleton in its sample. V gene TRBV5-6 combines with J gene TRBJ1-3, with TRBD1 matching 7 bases. Germline V lookup: CDR1 SGHDT, CDR2 YYEEEE. The CDR3 is made up of 18 amino acids. V shed 1 base, J shed 3 bases, and the junction held 13 bases outside the gene matches. In DNA form, the CDR3 reads TGTGCCAGCAGCTTGAGGAGGGGGCCCGGTCGTTTTGGAAACACCATATATTTT. This gives the protein CASSLRRGPGRFGNTIYF. Full variable domain (rest looked up from reference TRBV5-6 and TRBJ1-3): DAGVTQSPTHLIKTRGQQVTLRCSPKSGHDTVSWYQQALGQGPQFIFQYYEEEERQRGNFPDRFSGHQFPNYSSELNVNALLLGDSALYLCASSLRRGPGRFGNTIYFGEGSWLTVV.

The chain couples TRBV7-2 to TRBJ2-7; 7 bases match TRBD1. CDR1 and CDR2 from the germline V gene are SGHTA and FQGNSA. The CDR3 is 15 amino acids. V shed 5 bases and J 0 bases; nucleotides not matched to a gene: 7. The CDR3 reads CASSTQQGSSYEQYF. Written as DNA, the CDR3 is TGTGCCAGCAGCACGCAACAGGGGTCCTCCTACGAGCAGTACTTC.

This chain connects TRBV19 to TRBJ1-3; 7 bases agree with TRBD1. CDR1 LNHDA and CDR2 SQIVND come from the germline V gene (reference sequence). V lost 3 bases and J lost 1; bases outside the gene matches: 6. The CDR3 has 16 amino acids. In nucleotides, the CDR3 is TGTGCCAGTAGTATCCCCAACAGGGGATCTGGAAACACCATATATTTT. It specifies CASSIPNRGSGNTIYF.

The chain joins TRBV4-1 to TRBJ2-1, with 10 bases fitting TRBD2. The V gene's germline CDR1 is MGHRA and CDR2 YSYEKL. CDR3 length equals 16 residues. V lost 1 base, J lost 3 bases, and 3 bases stayed unmatched. CDR3 amino acids: CASSQVAGGDYNEQFF. The CDR3, as DNA: TGCGCCAGCAGCCAAGTAGCGGGAGGCGACTACAATGAGCAGTTCTTC.

The chain couples TRBV6-1 to TRBJ2-5, with D unresolved. TRBJ2-7 explains the end of the DNA better; the J call may be wrong. CDR1 is MNHNS and CDR2 is SASEGT in the germline V gene. There are 13 residues in the CDR3. The DNA of the CDR3 is TGTGCCAGCAGTCCCGCATTACCATACGAGCAGTACTTC. Protein sequence: CASSPALPYEQYF.

The chain uses TRBV6-6 and TRBJ1-5; TRBD1 matches at 9 bases. Germline V lookup: CDR1 MNHNY, CDR2 SVGAGI (reference sequence). CDR3 length equals 14 residues. With 6 bases clipped from V and 7 bases from J, the junction kept 7 bases outside the gene matches. The CDR3 DNA reads as TGTGCCAGCAGACCCACAGGGGGCTGGCAGCCCCAGCATTTT. This codes for CASRPTGGWQPQHF.

The J gene is TRBJ2-7, the V gene TRBV10-1; the match to TRBD2 covers 13 bases. The CDR3 has 17 amino acids. Germline values: CDR1 WNHNN, CDR2 SYGVQD (reference sequence). V shed 2 bases and J 7 bases; nucleotides not matched to a gene: 11. The CDR3 region is CASSEGQPGLAGSEQYF. The CDR3, as DNA: TGCGCCAGCAGTGAGGGACAGCCGGGACTAGCGGGGAGTGAGCAGTACTTC.